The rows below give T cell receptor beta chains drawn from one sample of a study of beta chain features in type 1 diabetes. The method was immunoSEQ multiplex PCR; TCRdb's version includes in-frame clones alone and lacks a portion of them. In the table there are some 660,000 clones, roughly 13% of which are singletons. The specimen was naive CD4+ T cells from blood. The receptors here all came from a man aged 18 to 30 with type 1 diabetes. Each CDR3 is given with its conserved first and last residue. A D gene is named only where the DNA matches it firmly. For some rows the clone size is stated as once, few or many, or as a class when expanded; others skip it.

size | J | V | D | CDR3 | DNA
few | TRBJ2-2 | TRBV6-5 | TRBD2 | CASSYWVAGGTGELFF | TGTGCCAGCAGTTACTGGGTAGCGGGAGGGACCGGGGAGCTGTTTTTT
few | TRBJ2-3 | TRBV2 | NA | CASSEGHHATDTQYF | TGTGCCAGCAGTGAAGGGCACCATGCCACAGATACGCAGTATTTT
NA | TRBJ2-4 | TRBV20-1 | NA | CSAVKNIQYF | TGCAGTGCTGTTAAAAACATTCAGTACTTC
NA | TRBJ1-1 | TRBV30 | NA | CAWSFPSFRNMNTEAFF | TGTGCCTGGAGTTTCCCTTCTTTCAGGAACATGAACACTGAAGCTTTCTTT
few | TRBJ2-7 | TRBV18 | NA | CASSPPLGEQYF | TGTGCCAGCTCACCACCGCTAGGAGAGCAGTACTTC
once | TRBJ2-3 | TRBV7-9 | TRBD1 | CASSSRDRTDTQYF | TGTGCCAGCAGCTCCCGGGACAGAACAGATACGCAGTATTTT
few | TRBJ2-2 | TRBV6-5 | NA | CASSEELGGELFF | TGTGCCAGCAGTGAAGAATTGGGCGGGGAGCTGTTTTTT
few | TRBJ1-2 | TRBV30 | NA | CASLRGSNYGYTF | TGTGCCTCCCTCCGGGGCAGCAACTATGGCTACACCTTC
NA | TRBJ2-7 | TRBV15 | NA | CATSRGNEQYF | TGTGCCACCAGCAGAGGGAACGAGCAGTACTTC
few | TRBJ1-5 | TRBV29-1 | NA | CSVASGLGAKQPQHF | TGCAGCGTTGCTAGCGGGCTCGGAGCAAAACAGCCCCAGCATTTT
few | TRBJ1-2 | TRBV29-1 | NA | CSVEALGASYGYTF | TGCAGCGTTGAAGCTTTGGGTGCCAGTTATGGCTACACCTTC
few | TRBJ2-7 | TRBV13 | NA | CASSLGFPLSYEQYF | TGTGCCAGCAGCTTAGGCTTTCCCCTTTCCTACGAGCAGTACTTC
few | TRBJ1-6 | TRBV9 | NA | CASSTSSAYNSPLHF | TGTGCCAGCAGCACCTCCAGCGCCTATAATTCACCCCTCCACTTT
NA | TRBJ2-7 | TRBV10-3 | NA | CAISESAQGYQYF | TGTGCCATCAGTGAGTCCGCCCAGGGGTATCAGTACTTC
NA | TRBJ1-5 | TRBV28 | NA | CASSARIGIEPQHF | TGTGCCAGCAGTGCCCGAATAGGGATTGAGCCCCAGCATTTT
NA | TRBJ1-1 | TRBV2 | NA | CASSEAFF | TGTGCCAGCAGTGAAGCTTTCTTT
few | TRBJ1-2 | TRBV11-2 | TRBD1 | CASSLHRDRAGYTF | TGTGCCAGCAGCTTGCACCGGGACAGGGCCGGCTACACCTTC
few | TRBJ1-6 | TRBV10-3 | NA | CAISDRGFDNSPLHF | TGTGCCATCAGTGATCGGGGTTTCGATAATTCACCCCTCCACTTT
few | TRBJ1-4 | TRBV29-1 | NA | CSVAGTPTNEKLFF | TGCAGCGTTGCTGGGACGCCAACTAATGAAAAACTGTTTTTT
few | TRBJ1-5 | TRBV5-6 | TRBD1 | CASSYRDRDQPQHF | TGTGCCAGCAGCTATCGGGACAGGGATCAGCCCCAGCATTTT
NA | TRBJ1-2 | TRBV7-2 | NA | CASSLGTNYGYTF | TGTGCCAGCAGCTTAGGGACAAACTATGGCTACACCTTC
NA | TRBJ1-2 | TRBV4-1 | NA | CASSQDSRGYGYTF | TGCGCCAGCAGCCAAGATAGCCGGGGGTATGGCTACACCTTC
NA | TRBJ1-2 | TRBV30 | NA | CAWSKGPREYGYTF | TGTGCCTGGAGTAAGGGCCCACGGGAGTATGGCTACACCTTC
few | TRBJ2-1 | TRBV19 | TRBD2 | CASSINGLAEHNEQFF | TGTGCCAGTAGTATTAACGGACTAGCGGAGCACAATGAGCAGTTCTTC
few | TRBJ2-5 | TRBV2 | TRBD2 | CASRASGMETQYF | TGTGCCAGCAGGGCTAGCGGGATGGAGACCCAGTACTTC
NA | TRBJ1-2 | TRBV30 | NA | CAWSQATYGYTF | TGTGCCTGGAGTCAGGCGACCTATGGCTACACCTTC
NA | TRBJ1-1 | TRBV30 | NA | CAWSVAAEAFF | TGTGCCTGGAGTGTTGCAGCTGAAGCTTTCTTT
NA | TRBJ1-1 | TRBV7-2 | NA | CASSFGTANTEAFF | TGTGCCAGCAGCTTTGGGACGGCGAACACTGAAGCTTTCTTT
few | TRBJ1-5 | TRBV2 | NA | CVTRTDHSQPQHF | TGTGTCACGAGGACGGACCACTCCCAGCCCCAGCATTTT
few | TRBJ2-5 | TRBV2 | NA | CASSDRGGTQYF | TGTGCCAGCAGTGACAGGGGGGGGACCCAGTACTTC
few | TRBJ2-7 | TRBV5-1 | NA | CASSLGGGSSYEQYF | TGCGCCAGCAGCTTGGGCGGGGGCAGCTCCTACGAGCAGTACTTC
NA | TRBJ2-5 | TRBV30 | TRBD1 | CAWSPGQGEETQYF | TGTGCCTGGAGTCCCGGGCAGGGGGAAGAGACCCAGTACTTC
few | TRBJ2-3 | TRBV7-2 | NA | CASSPGRTDTQYF | TGTGCCAGCAGCCCCGGACGGACAGATACGCAGTATTTT
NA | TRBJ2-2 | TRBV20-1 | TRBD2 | CSARTSGELFF | TGCAGTGCTCGTACTAGCGGCGAGCTGTTTTTT
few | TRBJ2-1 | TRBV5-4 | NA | CASSLLGTSYNEQFF | TGTGCCAGCAGCCTTCTAGGGACGTCCTACAATGAGCAGTTCTTC
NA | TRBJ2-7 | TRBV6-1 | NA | CASSAIRGTSSYEQYF | TGTGCCAGCAGTGCAATCAGGGGAACGAGCTCCTACGAGCAGTACTTC
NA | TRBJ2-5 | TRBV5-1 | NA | CASSLGGWQGSQETQYF | TGCGCCAGCAGCTTGGGAGGATGGCAGGGGTCTCAAGAGACCCAGTACTTC
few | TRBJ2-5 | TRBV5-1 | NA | CASRLSAHQETQYF | TGCGCCAGCAGGCTCAGCGCCCATCAAGAGACCCAGTACTTC
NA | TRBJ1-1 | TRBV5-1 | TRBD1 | CASSFRGAYMNTEAFF | TGCGCCAGCAGCTTCAGGGGGGCGTACATGAACACTGAAGCTTTCTTT
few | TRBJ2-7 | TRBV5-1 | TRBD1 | CASSHGTGVRSEQYF | TGCGCCAGCAGCCACGGGACAGGGGTGAGGTCCGAGCAGTACTTC
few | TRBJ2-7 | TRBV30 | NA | CAWSPGPSSYEQYF | TGTGCCTGGAGTCCAGGGCCTAGCTCCTACGAGCAGTACTTC
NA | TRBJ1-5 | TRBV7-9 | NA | CASSPPDSNQPQHF | TGTGCCAGCAGCCCTCCCGATAGCAATCAGCCCCAGCATTTT
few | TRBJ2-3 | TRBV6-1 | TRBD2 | CASKVAGTDTQYF | TGTGCCAGCAAGGTAGCGGGGACAGATACGCAGTATTTT
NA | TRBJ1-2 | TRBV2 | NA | CASTVGPGGFGYTF | TGTGCCAGCACAGTAGGACCGGGAGGATTCGGCTACACCTTC
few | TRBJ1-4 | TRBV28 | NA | CASSPGGDEKLFF | TGTGCCAGCAGCCCTGGAGGGGATGAAAAACTGTTTTTT
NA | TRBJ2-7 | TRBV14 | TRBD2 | CASSLKPGTSGIEQYF | TGTGCCAGCAGCCTAAAGCCGGGGACTAGCGGGATCGAGCAGTACTTC
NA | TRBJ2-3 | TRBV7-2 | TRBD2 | CASRPSGGFTDTQYF | TGTGCCAGCAGACCGAGCGGGGGGTTCACAGATACGCAGTATTTT
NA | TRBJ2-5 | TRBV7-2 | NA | CASSLVKEETQYF | TGTGCCAGCAGCTTAGTGAAGGAAGAGACCCAGTACTTC
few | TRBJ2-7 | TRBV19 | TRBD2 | CASSRTSGVSYEQYF | TGTGCCAGTAGTCGAACTAGCGGGGTTTCCTACGAGCAGTACTTC
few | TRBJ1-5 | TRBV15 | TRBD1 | CATSRTGGYGQPQHF | TGTGCCACCAGCAGAACAGGGGGTTACGGCCAGCCCCAGCATTTT
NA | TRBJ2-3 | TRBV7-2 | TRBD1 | CASSLGDRGWADTQYF | TGTGCCAGCAGCTTAGGGGACAGGGGATGGGCGGATACGCAGTATTTT
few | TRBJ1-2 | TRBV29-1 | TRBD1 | CSALRGAYGYTF | TGCAGCGCACTCAGGGGGGCCTATGGCTACACCTTC
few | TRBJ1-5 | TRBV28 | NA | CASSHRVGKGPQHF | TGTGCCAGCAGTCACAGGGTGGGCAAGGGGCCCCAGCATTTT
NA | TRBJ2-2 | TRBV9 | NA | CASSVGPYTGELFF | TGTGCCAGCAGCGTAGGGCCGTACACCGGGGAGCTGTTTTTT